The 19 T cell receptor beta chains given below trace back to one sample, sequenced in a study of cytomegalovirus exposure and HLA in healthy donors (TCRdb year 2017). The library was obtained by the immunoSEQ multiplex PCR assay. For the multiplex PCR, a mixture combining 60 forward primers for TCR Vbeta segments and 13 reverse primers for TCR Jbeta segments was used. Sourced from immuneACCESS, this table was stored by TCRdb with only in-frame sequences that have V and J called. A share of the clones is absent; for the studies checked, an unresolved V gene accounts for under half, and the remainder has no known explanation. In all, the sample holds about 77,000 clones, and around 81% of those were seen once. The ten largest make up 1.6% of the sample. Sequenced material: PBMCs. The receptor source for this set is a middle-aged man in good health and CMV-seronegative.

The chain carries TRBV27 and TRBJ2-2, with D possibly being TRBD2 (5 bases). The CDR3 is made up of 13 amino acids. Germline V gene lookup returns CDR1 MNHEY and CDR2 SMNVEV (reference sequence). The germline V and J ends were trimmed by 6 bases and 4 bases, with 9 bases remaining between them. Here the CDR3 reads CASSHRGTGELFF. CDR3 DNA sequence: TGTGCCAGCAGCCACCGGGGCACCGGGGAGCTGTTTTTT.

This chain connects TRBV30 to TRBJ2-7; 10 nucleotides line up with TRBD1. The germline gives CDR1 GTSNPN, CDR2 SVGIG (reference sequence). V trimming: 0 bases; J trimming: 13 bases; junction bases outside the gene matches: 33. This CDR3 is 21 amino acids long. The CDR3 sequence: CAWSVDEGTGDPSLRPGRTYF. The CDR3 DNA reads TGTGCCTGGAGTGTCGATGAGGGGACAGGGGATCCAAGTCTAAGGCCGGGTAGGACTTACTTC. Using reference TRBV30 and TRBJ2-7 for the parts outside the CDR3, the full variable domain is SQTIHQWPATLVQPVGSPLSLECTVEGTSNPNLYWYRQAAGRGLQLLFYSVGIGQISSEVPQNLSASRPQDRQFILSSKKLLLSDSGFYLCAWSVDEGTGDPSLRPGRTYFGPGTRLTVT.

V gene TRBV15 combines with J gene TRBJ1-2; D might be TRBD1 (5 bases). The CDR3 has 14 amino acids. The V end was cut by 3 bases, the J end by 7 bases, with 15 bases between. The germline CDR1 and CDR2 sequences are LNHNV and YYDKDF (reference sequence). CDR3 nucleotides: TGTGCCACCAGCAGGGTTGCCGGGGGGGGTGGCTACACCTTC. Encoded protein: CATSRVAGGGGYTF.

The chain uses TRBV7-9 and TRBJ2-5; 7 bases line up with TRBD1. The V segment lost 3 bases and the J segment 7 bases; nucleotides outside the gene matches: 14. Germline V lookup: CDR1 SEHNR, CDR2 FQNEAQ (reference sequence). The CDR3 sequence is 16 residues long. The CDR3: CASSFDEGALVWTQYF. In DNA form, the CDR3 reads TGTGCCAGCAGCTTCGATGAGGGGGCCCTCGTGTGGACCCAGTACTTC.

The chain uses TRBV5-1 and TRBJ1-4, with D uncertain. The CDR3 is made up of 13 amino acids. Germline CDR1 is SGHRS and CDR2 is YFSETQ. The V end was cut by 2 bases, the J end by 2 bases, with 4 bases between. The CDR3 loop reads CASSFQTNEKLFF. The CDR3 DNA reads TGCGCCAGCAGCTTCCAGACTAATGAAAAACTGTTTTTT. Full variable domain (remainder filled in from reference TRBV5-1 and TRBJ1-4): KAGVTQTPRYLIKTRGQQVTLSCSPISGHRSVSWYQQTPGQGLQFLFEYFSETQRNKGNFPGRFSGRQFSNSRSEMNVSTLELGDSALYLCASSFQTNEKLFFGSGTQLSVL.

This chain connects TRBV2 to TRBJ1-5; 7 nucleotides agree with TRBD1. The junction had 14 bases not matched to a gene; V was cut back by 8 bases and J by 10 bases. Germline V gene sequence: CDR1 SNHLY, CDR2 FYNNEI. The CDR3 covers 14 residues. Written as DNA, the CDR3 is TGTGCCAGCGGGGACAGCGGGTTAATAGTTCCCCAGCATTTT. It specifies CASGDSGLIVPQHF.

The rearrangement links TRBV28 to TRBJ2-1, with D tentatively TRBD2 (7 bases). The CDR3 length is 17 residues. Trimming pared 3 bases from V and 3 bases from J, leaving 18 bases between. CDR1 is MDHEN, CDR2 SYDVKM, per germline. CDR3 amino acids: CASSFLGGLAVYNEQFF. In DNA form, the CDR3 reads TGTGCCAGCAGTTTTCTTGGGGGGCTAGCGGTCTACAATGAGCAGTTCTTC.

DNA for the CDR3: TGTGCCATCAGTTCCGGGACTAGCGAAGGAAAGACCCAGTACTTC. This encodes CAISSGTSEGKTQYF. The V gene is TRBV10-3, the J gene TRBJ2-5, with 10 bases aligning to TRBD2. The trim removed 5 bases at V and 6 bases at J, leaving 9 bases unmatched. The V gene's germline CDR1 is ENHRY and CDR2 SYGVKD. The CDR3 runs to 15 residues.

This chain joins TRBV15 and TRBJ2-5; D might be TRBD2 (5 bases). Trimming shortened V by 0 bases and J by 4 bases, and 9 bases separated the two germline ends. The length of the CDR3 is 14 residues. Looked up from germline, CDR1 is LNHNV and CDR2 is YYDKDF (reference sequence). CDR3 region: CATSRDMGVETQYF. The DNA of the CDR3 is TGTGCCACCAGCAGAGATATGGGAGTAGAGACCCAGTACTTC.

This clone was observed once. The chain employs TRBV27 and TRBJ1-1; the D is unclear. Trimming pared 4 bases from V and 5 bases from J, leaving 14 bases between. This CDR3 comprises 14 residues. Looked up from germline, CDR1 is MNHEY and CDR2 is SMNVEV (reference sequence). CDR3 DNA sequence: TGTGCCAGCAGTTCCGCGGGGTGGGGAACTGAAGCTTTCTTT. Translation gives CASSSAGWGTEAFF.

In this sample, this clone turned up once. V is TRBV4-2 and J is TRBJ2-2; D is undetermined. V was pared by 10 bases and J by 5 bases, with 11 bases between. The CDR3 covers 12 residues. Germline V lookup: CDR1 LGHNA, CDR2 YNFKEQ. The CDR3 DNA is TGTGCCACAGATAGCAATACCGGGGAGCTGTTTTTT. Protein sequence: CATDSNTGELFF.

The chain carries TRBV6-4 and TRBJ1-2; D gene uncertain. From germline, CDR1 is MRHNA and CDR2 SNTAGT. Trimming removed 4 bases at V and 7 bases at J, with 13 bases between. CDR3 length: 13 residues. The CDR3 reads CASSAGTRGGYTF. CDR3 nucleotides: TGTGCCAGCAGTGCCGGCACGCGGGGTGGCTACACCTTC.

The rearrangement uses TRBV7-3 and TRBJ2-1; TRBD2 matches 10 bases. V shed 2 bases and J 0 bases; nucleotides not matched to a gene: 4. Looked up from germline, CDR1 is SGHTA and CDR2 is FQGTGA. The CDR3 is made up of 17 amino acids. The DNA for the CDR3 is TGTGCCAGCAGCTTAGGGACTAGCGACTCCTCCTACAATGAGCAGTTCTTC. It translates to CASSLGTSDSSYNEQFF.

This rearrangement joins TRBV10-3 to TRBJ2-2; TRBD1 might be the D (6 bases). Trimming stripped 11 bases from V and 1 base from J, with 20 bases between. Germline V gene sequence: CDR1 ENHRY, CDR2 SYGVKD. The CDR3 sequence is 16 residues long. The CDR3 protein is CASRHSDRWNTGELFF. The CDR3 coding sequence is TGTGCCTCCCGACATTCTGACAGGTGGAACACCGGGGAGCTGTTTTTT.

The table lists this clone with a count of one. This sequence joins TRBV29-1 and TRBJ2-3; 11 nucleotides agree with TRBD1. This CDR3 spans 13 amino acids. Trimming took 7 bases from V and 4 from J; bases not matched to a gene: 4. Germline assignment: CDR1 SQVTM and CDR2 ANQGSEA. The CDR3 region is CSGSGQGADTQYF. The CDR3 DNA reads as TGCAGCGGGTCGGGACAGGGGGCAGATACGCAGTATTTT.

V is TRBV18 and J is TRBJ2-5, with D possibly matching TRBD1 (6 bases). The CDR3 runs 14 residues. V lost 3 bases to trimming and J lost 5 bases, with 13 bases between them. In germline, CDR1 is KGHSH, CDR2 LQKENI. CDR3 protein: CASSPLPGEETQYF. CDR3 DNA sequence: TGTGCCAGCTCACCCCTTCCAGGGGAGGAGACCCAGTACTTC. Combining the CDR3 with reference TRBV18 and TRBJ2-5 gives the whole variable domain NAGVMQNPRHLVRRRGQEARLRCSPMKGHSHVYWYRQLPEEGLKFMVYLQKENIIDESGMPKERFSAEFPKEGPSILRIQQVVRGDSAAYFCASSPLPGEETQYFGPGTRLLVL.

The sample holds one count of this clone. This chain uses TRBV4-1 with TRBJ2-1; 8 nucleotides line up with TRBD1. After removal of 4 bases from V and 7 bases from J, the junction contained 12 bases not matched to a gene. The germline CDR1 and CDR2 sequences are MGHRA and YSYEKL. The CDR3 sequence is 16 residues long. CDR3 sequence: CASSLQDRVGWNEQFF. Here the CDR3 DNA reads TGCGCCAGCAGCCTACAGGACAGGGTAGGGTGGAATGAGCAGTTCTTC.

Only a few counts were recorded for this clone. V usage is TRBV4-1 and J usage is TRBJ2-1; 11 bases line up with TRBD2. The germline V gene encodes CDR1 MGHRA and CDR2 YSYEKL. This CDR3 is 16 amino acids long. The junction had 4 bases not matched to a gene; V was cut back by 2 bases and J by 4 bases. DNA of the CDR3: TGCGCCAGCAGCCAAATGACTAGCGGGATTTACAATGAGCAGTTCTTC. This sequence encodes CASSQMTSGIYNEQFF.

This sequence joins TRBV15 and TRBJ2-3; no firm D call. The length of the CDR3 is 15 residues. CDR1 and CDR2 (germline): LNHNV, YYDKDF (reference sequence). Trimming removed 0 bases from V and 4 bases from J, with 11 bases in between. The CDR3 here is CATSRDPLTPDTQYF. CDR3 in DNA: TGTGCCACCAGCAGAGATCCACTTACTCCAGATACGCAGTATTTT.